These 28 T cell receptor beta chains came from one sample sequenced in a study of OX40 agonist ivuxolimab in advanced cancers. TCRdb keeps only in-frame clones here, not all; method: immunoSEQ multiplex PCR. The sample lists some 150,000 clones, 85% to 95% occurring once. Source: CD4+ or CD8+ T cells sorted from blood, taken in a trial of the OX40 agonist ivuxolimab. The source of these receptors is an adult with an advanced solid tumor such as melanoma, head and neck, liver or kidney cancer.

The CDR3 bases are TGTGCCAGCAGTTTGGGGTCGGGGGAGCTGTTTTTT. It codes for CASSLGSGELFF. V is TRBV6-1 and J is TRBJ2-2; D is ambiguous. The V gene lost 5 bases and the J gene lost 8 bases, with 9 bases spanning the gap. CDR1 is MNHNS and CDR2 is SASEGT in the germline V gene. This CDR3 is 12 amino acids long.

The chain combines TRBV7-9 with TRBJ2-3; 7 bases align to TRBD2. Germline V CDR1 and CDR2: SEHNR, FQNEAQ (reference sequence). The CDR3 runs 17 residues. With 5 bases clipped from V and 0 bases from J, the junction kept 11 bases outside the gene matches. The DNA of the CDR3 is TGTGCCAGCAGCCCGGGAAGAAAGCGGGGAAGCACAGATACGCAGTATTTT. Translating it yields CASSPGRKRGSTDTQYF.

V and J are TRBV5-5 and TRBJ1-5; possibly TRBD1 for D (5 bases). The CDR3 sequence is 15 residues long. Trimming left V 4 bases short and J 4 bases short, with 15 bases between. Germline CDR1 reads SGHKS; CDR2 reads YYEKEE (reference sequence). CDR3 sequence (DNA): TGTGCCAGCAGCGGGGACCCTGGCGGGAATCAGCCCCAGCATTTT. Amino acids: CASSGDPGGNQPQHF.

This clone was seen a handful of times. The gene calls are TRBV5-1 and TRBJ1-2; weak D call: TRBD1 (5 bases). Trimming removed 0 bases at V and 12 bases at J, with 12 bases between. The V gene's germline CDR1 is SGHRS and CDR2 YFSETQ. CDR3 size: 12 residues. CDR3 bases: TGCGCCAGCAGCTTGGCCGAGGGGTCTAACACCTTC. Translating it yields CASSLAEGSNTF.

The chain carries TRBV9 and TRBJ2-5, with 7 bases matching TRBD1. Trimming cost V 0 bases and J 6 bases; bases outside gene matches: 11. The CDR3 is 16 residues long. From germline, CDR1 is SGDLS and CDR2 YYNGEE. The CDR3 coding sequence is TGTGCCAGCAGCGTAGAATCCGAGACAGGGTTGAAGACCCAGTACTTC. It translates to CASSVESETGLKTQYF.

The chain has TRBV5-1 and TRBJ1-4; the D is unclear. CDR3 length: 13 amino acids. Germline CDR1 reads SGHRS; CDR2 reads YFSETQ. Deletions cut 0 bases from V and 8 bases from J, with 8 bases between. The CDR3 sequence is CASSLGSAEKLFF. The CDR3 DNA follows: TGCGCCAGCAGCTTGGGCTCGGCCGAAAAACTGTTTTTT. The full variable domain, its missing parts supplied by reference TRBV5-1 and TRBJ1-4, is KAGVTQTPRYLIKTRGQQVTLSCSPISGHRSVSWYQQTPGQGLQFLFEYFSETQRNKGNFPGRFSGRQFSNSRSEMNVSTLELGDSALYLCASSLGSAEKLFFGSGTQLSVL.

This chain connects TRBV4-1 to TRBJ1-2; D remains ambiguous. Trimming cost V 5 bases and J 8 bases, with 9 bases left between them. The CDR3 runs to 11 residues. CDR1 is MGHRA, CDR2 YSYEKL, per germline. For the CDR3, the DNA is TGCGCCAGCAGCTTCCGAGGGGGCTACACCTTC. Its translation is CASSFRGGYTF.

This clone has just one count. The J gene is TRBJ2-1, the V gene TRBV5-4; D may be TRBD1 (6 bases). Trimming stripped 4 bases from V and 7 bases from J, with 15 bases between. The CDR3 covers 14 residues. The germline V gene has CDR1 SGHNT and CDR2 YYREEE (reference sequence). The CDR3 nucleotides are TGTGCCAGCAGCCAACCGGGACATTATAATGAGCAGTTCTTC. It encodes CASSQPGHYNEQFF.

The chain carries TRBV10-3 and TRBJ2-7, with 7 bases lining up with TRBD1. Germline-derived CDR1 and CDR2 are ENHRY and SYGVKD. This CDR3 has 19 amino acids. The ends lost 5 bases at V and 5 bases at J; junction bases unmatched: 24. The CDR3 region is CAISKNSGQSSRPLDEQYF. CDR3 sequence (DNA): TGTGCCATCAGTAAAAACTCGGGACAGAGCTCTCGCCCCCTTGACGAGCAGTACTTC.

V and J are TRBV11-2 and TRBJ2-2; no definite D call. Germline CDR1 and CDR2: SGHAT and FQNNGV. The V end was cut by 0 bases, the J end by 4 bases, with 9 bases between. The CDR3 has 15 residues. In nucleotides, the CDR3 is TGTGCCAGCAGCTTAGATCCCGGGCCCACCGGGGAGCTGTTTTTT. Translated: CASSLDPGPTGELFF.

This chain connects TRBV6-5 to TRBJ2-7, with a tentative D call TRBD2 (5 bases). Per germline, CDR1 MNHEY and CDR2 SVGAGI. The V gene lost 5 bases and the J gene lost 3 bases, with 8 bases spanning the gap. The CDR3 totals 12 residues. CDR3 nucleotides: TGTGCCAGCAGTGACGGGGTCTACGAGCAGTACTTC. Amino acid sequence: CASSDGVYEQYF.

The gene calls are TRBV19 and TRBJ2-3; TRBD2 might be the D (6 bases). The CDR3 consists of 15 residues. Germline values: CDR1 LNHDA, CDR2 SQIVND (reference sequence). Trimming took off 3 bases at V and 1 base at J, with 11 bases between the two ends. The chain's CDR3 is CASSIGRGRTDTQYF. The CDR3, as DNA: TGTGCCAGTAGTATTGGGCGGGGCCGCACAGATACGCAGTATTTT.

The chain carries TRBV7-8 and TRBJ1-2, with D possibly being TRBD1 (6 bases). Deletions cut 1 base from V and 5 bases from J, with 11 bases between. Germline assignment: CDR1 SGHVS and CDR2 FQNEAQ. The CDR3 runs 14 residues. The CDR3 region is CASSLGGQPYGYTF. The CDR3 DNA reads TGTGCCAGCAGCTTAGGAGGACAGCCGTATGGCTACACCTTC.

The V and J genes are TRBV5-5 and TRBJ1-2; 7 bases are a match to TRBD1. The CDR3 length is 13 residues. With V trimmed by 4 bases and J by 4 bases, 4 bases remained unmatched. Germline CDR1 reads SGHKS; CDR2 reads YYEKEE (reference sequence). The CDR3 nucleotides are TGTGCCAGCAGCCACAGGGGTGGCTATGGCTACACCTTC. Translating it yields CASSHRGGYGYTF.

This clone was picked up one time. This sequence joins TRBV9 and TRBJ2-5, with D possibly matching TRBD2 (7 bases). CDR1 and CDR2 from the germline V gene are SGDLS and YYNGEE. V shed 5 bases and J shed 2 bases, with 13 bases lying between them. This CDR3 is 14 amino acids long. CDR3 nucleotide sequence: TGTGCCAGCAGTCCCAGGGGAGGGCAAGAGACCCAGTACTTC. Encoded protein: CASSPRGGQETQYF.

The chain is built from TRBV11-3 and TRBJ2-3, with 14 bases aligning to TRBD2. The CDR3 contains 20 residues. The junction had 12 bases not matched to a gene; V was cut back by 4 bases and J by 0 bases. Per the germline V gene, CDR1 is SGHNT and CDR2 is YENEEA. The DNA of the CDR3 is TGTGCCAGCAGCTCTCCGTCGGGACTAGCGGGAGACCAAAGCACAGATACGCAGTATTTT. Translating it yields CASSSPSGLAGDQSTDTQYF.

The gene calls are TRBV9 and TRBJ2-7; tentative D call: TRBD2 (6 bases). Germline assignment: CDR1 SGDLS and CDR2 YYNGEE. The CDR3 has 14 residues. Trimming pared 0 bases from V and 4 bases from J, leaving 11 bases between. The DNA of the CDR3 is TGTGCCAGCAGCGTAGGGCGGGGAGATTACGAGCAGTACTTC. Translated: CASSVGRGDYEQYF.

The chain couples TRBV4-1 to TRBJ1-2; D unresolved. This CDR3 has 14 amino acids. Germline assignment: CDR1 MGHRA and CDR2 YSYEKL. V shed 5 bases and J shed 4 bases, with 14 bases lying between them. The CDR3 DNA reads as TGCGCCAGCAGCGGGTACCGAAAGACCTATGGCTACACCTTC. Amino acids: CASSGYRKTYGYTF.

This clone has just one count. The chain employs TRBV7-7 and TRBJ2-2; the match to TRBD2 covers 7 bases. V lost 5 bases to trimming and J lost 6 bases; unmatched junction nucleotides: 12. The CDR3 covers 16 residues. In germline, CDR1 is SSHAT, CDR2 FNYEAQ (reference sequence). The CDR3 nucleotides are TGTGCCAGCAGCATGACTAGCTGGGGGGAGTCCGGGGAGCTGTTTTTT. It encodes CASSMTSWGESGELFF.

The chain carries TRBV7-3 and TRBJ1-5; 9 nucleotides align to TRBD1. Germline-derived CDR1 and CDR2 are SGHTA and FQGTGA. The V segment lost 5 bases and the J segment 2 bases; nucleotides outside the gene matches: 4. CDR3 length: 15 amino acids. In nucleotides, the CDR3 is TGTGCCAGCAGCCTACAGGGGGCCGGCAATCAGCCCCAGCATTTT. Encoded protein: CASSLQGAGNQPQHF.

This chain uses TRBV7-6 with TRBJ2-7; 8 bases align to TRBD2. The CDR3 is made up of 15 amino acids. Per germline, CDR1 SGHVS and CDR2 FNYEAQ. The V and J ends lost 5 bases and 3 bases, in that order; junction bases with no gene match: 9. The CDR3 DNA is TGTGCCAGCAGCCCGCGAACCAGCGGGAGCTACGAGCAGTACTTC. This sequence encodes CASSPRTSGSYEQYF.

The chain couples TRBV4-1 to TRBJ1-2, with D possibly TRBD1 on 6 matching bases. The germline V gene encodes CDR1 MGHRA and CDR2 YSYEKL. V was trimmed by 0 bases and J by 2 bases, leaving 19 bases between them. The CDR3 is 18 amino acids. The chain's CDR3 is CASSQEVGPGDVNYGYTF. The CDR3 region has the DNA TGCGCCAGCAGCCAAGAAGTTGGGCCAGGGGATGTAAACTATGGCTACACCTTC.

The rearrangement links TRBV29-1 to TRBJ2-5; TRBD2 is a possible D gene (5 bases). Germline values: CDR1 SQVTM, CDR2 ANQGSEA. The V end was cut by 4 bases, the J end by 5 bases, with 11 bases between. The CDR3 totals 12 residues. The CDR3 DNA reads TGCAGCGTTGTGGGCCCGGGGGAGACCCAGTACTTC. It is translated as CSVVGPGETQYF.

J is TRBJ1-6 and V is TRBV6-5; perhaps TRBD1 as D (5 bases). CDR1 MNHEY and CDR2 SVGAGI come from the germline V gene. This CDR3 comprises 15 residues. V was trimmed by 7 bases and J by 7 bases, leaving 17 bases between them. DNA for the CDR3: TGTGCCAGCACCATAGGGGCATCCCTCAATTCACCCCTCCACTTT. Encoded protein: CASTIGASLNSPLHF.

This clone was seen a single time. V is TRBV7-2 and J is TRBJ2-5; TRBD1 agrees at 7 bases. CDR3 length: 15 residues. V was clipped by 3 bases and J by 5 bases; unmatched bases: 9. Germline CDR1 and CDR2: SGHTA and FQGNSA. As DNA, the CDR3 is TGTGCCAGCAGCTTCGGACAGGATCCTGGGGAGACCCAGTACTTC. This translates into CASSFGQDPGETQYF.

The V gene is TRBV5-4, the J gene TRBJ1-1; no clear D. The V gene lost 6 bases and the J gene lost 1 base, with 10 bases spanning the gap. This CDR3 contains 13 residues. Germline CDR1 reads SGHNT; CDR2 reads YYREEE (reference sequence). CDR3 loop: CASNPEGNTEAFF. The DNA for the CDR3 is TGTGCCAGCAACCCGGAGGGGAACACTGAAGCTTTCTTT.

V is TRBV7-9 and J is TRBJ2-1; 11 bases match TRBD2. With V trimmed by 8 bases and J by 9 bases, 18 bases remained unmatched. The CDR3 contains 17 residues. Germline CDR1 and CDR2: SEHNR and FQNEAQ (reference sequence). The CDR3 DNA is TGTGCCAGCGCCGGGGGTTTGTTTAGCGGGAGGGCGTCTGAGCAGTTCTTC. It translates to CASAGGLFSGRASEQFF.

This chain joins TRBV27 and TRBJ1-1; unclear D gene. The CDR3 contains 12 residues. Germline assignment: CDR1 MNHEY and CDR2 SMNVEV (reference sequence). The germline V and J ends were trimmed by 6 bases and 5 bases, with 10 bases remaining between them. The CDR3 sequence: CASSPGKTEAFF. The CDR3, as DNA: TGTGCCAGCAGCCCGGGGAAAACTGAAGCTTTCTTT.